Following are 15 T cell receptor beta chains from one sample sequenced in a study of T-cell memory formation after mild COVID-19. TCRdb ran MiXCR on the 5' RACE reads and lists one entry per CDR3 protein. This table holds roughly 200,000 distinct CDR3 sequences, approximately 20% found once. Sequencing input: PBMCs or a T cell subset sorted from them (not recorded which). All receptors derive from an adult woman who had mild COVID-19 (a few samples of this study predate the infection). Cell type and time point are not known.

The chain links TRBV7-8 to TRBJ1-6; maybe TRBD1 (5 bases). This CDR3 has 14 amino acids. V gave up 5 bases and J gave up 7 bases, with 12 bases separating them. Germline CDR1 reads SGHVS; CDR2 reads FQNEAQ. For the CDR3, the DNA is TGTGCCAGCAGCCGCAGCAACAGGAATTCACCCCTCCACTTT. Its translation is CASSRSNRNSPLHF.

This clonotype was found once. The chain has TRBV20-1 and TRBJ2-2, with D unresolved. This CDR3 is built from 12 residues. V was cut by 5 bases and J by 5 bases, with 9 bases left in between. The germline CDR1 and CDR2 sequences are DFQATT and SNEGSKA (reference sequence). The DNA of the CDR3 is TGCAGTGCTTATGGCGCGACCGGGGAGCTGTTTTTT. It is translated as CSAYGATGELFF.

The rearrangement joins TRBV3-1 to TRBJ2-2, with D maybe TRBD2 (5 bases). This CDR3 is 14 amino acids long. Trimming removed 1 base at V and 5 bases at J, with 8 bases between. Germline CDR1 and CDR2: LGHDT and YNNKEL (reference sequence). The CDR3 loop reads CASSQVGGTGELFF. CDR3 DNA: TGTGCCAGCAGCCAAGTGGGCGGGACCGGGGAGCTGTTTTTT.

The V gene is TRBV18, the J gene TRBJ2-4; D uncertain. This CDR3 has 13 residues. Trimming took off 6 bases at V and 2 bases at J, with 8 bases between the two ends. CDR1 and CDR2 from the germline V gene are KGHSH and LQKENI. DNA for the CDR3: TGTGCCAGCTCCCCCCCGTCCAAAAACATTCAGTACTTC. This translates into CASSPPSKNIQYF.

The V gene is TRBV12-3 or TRBV12-4, the J gene TRBJ1-1; D is ambiguous. The V and J ends lost 0 bases and 2 bases respectively, with 7 bases between them. This CDR3 comprises 14 residues. The CDR3 nucleotides read TGTGCCAGCAGTTTAGCGGGAATTAACACTGAAGCTTTCTTT. Translated, it gives CASSLAGINTEAFF.

The gene calls are TRBV29-1 and TRBJ2-7; D not resolved. Germline loops: CDR1 SQVTM, CDR2 ANQGSEA. The CDR3 is 12 residues long. V lost 4 bases and J 2 bases, leaving 9 bases between the germline ends. CDR3 region: CSVVGQTYEQYF. The CDR3 DNA is TGCAGCGTTGTAGGGCAGACCTACGAGCAGTACTTC.

This clonotype has more than one count but fewer than ten. V and J are TRBV5-6 and TRBJ1-1; 11 bases match TRBD1. Germline loops: CDR1 SGHDT, CDR2 YYEEEE. V trimming: 1 base; J trimming: 3 bases; junction bases outside the gene matches: 2. There are 15 residues in the CDR3. The CDR3 spells CASSLLGQGDTEAFF. CDR3 nucleotide sequence: TGTGCCAGCAGCTTGTTGGGACAGGGGGACACTGAAGCTTTCTTT.

This clonotype was recorded a few times. This chain joins TRBV7-2 and TRBJ2-2; either TRBD1 or TRBD2 may supply D (5 bases each). CDR1 is SGHTA, CDR2 FQGNSA, per germline. Deletions cut 3 bases from V and 0 bases from J, with 8 bases between. This CDR3 comprises 15 residues. CDR3 sequence reads: CASSFEGPNTGELFF. In DNA form, the CDR3 reads TGTGCCAGCAGCTTTGAGGGACCGAACACCGGGGAGCTGTTTTTT.

A few counts support this clonotype. V and J are TRBV7-9 and TRBJ2-3; a possible D gene is TRBD2 (6 bases). The CDR3 has 16 residues. Trimming removed 3 bases at V and 2 bases at J, with 15 bases between. The germline CDR1 and CDR2 sequences are SEHNR and FQNEAQ (reference sequence). CDR3 sequence (DNA): TGTGCCAGCAGCTTGATTACGCGGGGTCTCACAGATACGCAGTATTTT. Translated: CASSLITRGLTDTQYF. Full variable domain (remainder filled in from reference TRBV7-9 and TRBJ2-3): DTGVSQNPRHKITKRGQNVTFRCDPISEHNRLYWYRQTLGQGPEFLTYFQNEAQLEKSRLLSDRFSAERPKGSFSTLEIQRTEQGDSAMYLCASSLITRGLTDTQYFGPGTRLTVL.

This clonotype was recorded a few times. The chain is built from TRBV5-1 and TRBJ2-1; tentative D call: TRBD2 (6 bases). This CDR3 has 15 amino acids. With 0 bases removed from V and 7 bases from J, the gap between germline ends came to 14 bases. Germline V CDR1 and CDR2: SGHRS, YFSETQ. CDR3 nucleotide sequence: TGCGCCAGCAGCTTGGAGGGACTTCCCTCGAATGAGCAGTTCTTC. This encodes CASSLEGLPSNEQFF.

This clonotype has just a few counts. The V gene is TRBV7-2, the J gene TRBJ2-4; 9 bases match TRBD2. After removal of 5 bases from V and 1 base from J, the junction contained 3 bases not matched to a gene. The CDR3 totals 15 residues. The germline V gene encodes CDR1 SGHTA and CDR2 FQGNSA. The CDR3 region is CASSPTSGAKNIQYF. For the CDR3, the DNA is TGTGCCAGCAGCCCCACTAGCGGGGCCAAAAACATTCAGTACTTC.

This clonotype appeared a few times. The chain recombines TRBV7-2 with TRBJ2-6; D gene ambiguous. The CDR3 is 15 residues long. Per germline, CDR1 SGHTA and CDR2 FQGNSA. Trimming cost V 5 bases and J 2 bases, with 10 bases left between them. The DNA of the CDR3 is TGTGCCAGCAGCCCCGCGTGGACTGGGGCCAACGTCCTGACTTTC. It codes for CASSPAWTGANVLTF.

The table lists this clonotype with many counts. This rearrangement joins TRBV5-1 to TRBJ2-7; D remains ambiguous. CDR3 size: 12 residues. V lost 2 bases and J lost 0, with 3 bases in between. Per germline, CDR1 SGHRS and CDR2 YFSETQ. The chain's CDR3 is CASSFGSYEQYF. The DNA of the CDR3 is TGCGCCAGCAGCTTCGGCTCCTACGAGCAGTACTTC. Variable domain in full (rest from reference TRBV5-1 and TRBJ2-7): KAGVTQTPRYLIKTRGQQVTLSCSPISGHRSVSWYQQTPGQGLQFLFEYFSETQRNKGNFPGRFSGRQFSNSRSEMNVSTLELGDSALYLCASSFGSYEQYFGPGTRLTVT.

The CDR3 DNA reads as TGCGCCAGCAGCCAAGGGACCAACACAGATACGCAGTATTTT. Translation gives CASSQGTNTDTQYF. The rearrangement joins TRBV4-1 to TRBJ2-3; the D is unclear. V lost 1 base to trimming and J lost 2 bases, with 7 bases between them. Germline V CDR1 and CDR2: MGHRA, YSYEKL. This CDR3 has 14 residues.

This clonotype was picked up many times. The V call is TRBV12-3 or TRBV12-4, the J call TRBJ1-5; weak D call: TRBD1 (5 bases). The V and J ends lost 2 bases and 5 bases respectively, with 7 bases between them. There are 13 residues in the CDR3. The CDR3 sequence is CASSLRDYQPQHF. CDR3 sequence (DNA): TGTGCCAGCAGTTTAAGGGACTATCAGCCCCAGCATTTT.